The 20 T cell receptor beta chains in this list originate from one sample, sequenced in a study of cytomegalovirus exposure and HLA in healthy donors. Both 60 Vbeta primers and 13 Jbeta primers went into the PCR. This table comes from immunoSEQ multiplex PCR, and its TCRdb copy is limited to in-frame clones, with some not included. The sample gives 140,000 to 150,000 clones, around 84% of which show up once; over 2.5% is in the top ten. The sample was PBMCs. The receptors here all came from a middle-aged man in good health and CMV-seropositive.

In its sample, this clone was seen a few times. V usage is TRBV5-6 and J usage is TRBJ1-1; the D gene is possibly TRBD1 (6 bases). V was shortened by 4 bases and J by 0 bases, with 13 bases between the two germline ends. The CDR3 runs to 15 residues. Germline V gene lookup returns CDR1 SGHDT and CDR2 YYEEEE. The CDR3 nucleotides read TGTGCCAGCAGCCGAAGGACAGTCTTGAACACTGAAGCTTTCTTT. It encodes CASSRRTVLNTEAFF.

J is TRBJ2-1 and V is TRBV21-1; the table names TRBD2, a call not compared with the DNA. TRBV21-1 corresponds to a pseudogene. The CDR3 runs 17 residues. This CDR3 reads CASSKGSRTSGSNEQFF. CDR3 DNA: TGTGCCAGCAGCAAAGGTAGCCGGACTAGCGGGAGCAATGAGCAGTTCTTC.

This sequence joins TRBV19 and TRBJ2-3, with TRBD1 identical over 8 bases. V shed 5 bases and J 2 bases; nucleotides not matched to a gene: 6. This CDR3 is 15 amino acids long. Germline V lookup: CDR1 LNHDA, CDR2 SQIVND (reference sequence). CDR3 in DNA: TGTGCCAGTAGTTCCGGGACAGGATCCACAGATACGCAGTATTTT. Translating it yields CASSSGTGSTDTQYF.

This clone showed up just a few times. CDR3 region: CASSRRDRGYYGYTF. The CDR3 coding sequence is TGTGCCAGCAGTCGCCGGGACAGGGGGTACTATGGCTACACCTTC. The chain combines TRBV6-5 with TRBJ1-2; 11 bases map to TRBD1. This CDR3 has 15 amino acids. The J segment lost 3 bases and the V segment lost 5 bases, leaving 5 bases of the junction unmatched. CDR1 MNHEY and CDR2 SVGAGI come from the germline V gene.

The chain recombines TRBV14 with TRBJ2-2, with 9 bases that match TRBD2. The CDR3 extends over 16 amino acids. V was clipped by 2 bases and J by 5 bases; unmatched bases: 6. Germline-derived CDR1 and CDR2 are SGHDN and FVKESK. The CDR3 nucleotides are TGTGCCAGCAGCCAAAGGCCTCTAGCGGGGACCGGGGAGCTGTTTTTT. Amino acid sequence: CASSQRPLAGTGELFF.

This chain uses TRBV7-2 with TRBJ2-1, with D possibly being TRBD2 (6 bases). The CDR3 is made up of 14 amino acids. The V gene's germline CDR1 is SGHTA and CDR2 FQGNSA. V was pared by 7 bases and J by 1 base, with 11 bases between. CDR3 DNA: TGTGCCAGCACTCGACTAGTTTCCTACAATGAGCAGTTCTTC. It specifies CASTRLVSYNEQFF.

V and J are TRBV6-5 and TRBJ2-7, with 9 bases aligning to TRBD2. With 8 bases clipped from V and 9 bases from J, the junction kept 5 bases outside the gene matches. Germline V gene sequence: CDR1 MNHEY, CDR2 SVGAGI. The length of the CDR3 is 11 residues. The CDR3 region has the DNA TGTGCCAGCCTAGCGGGACGTTCGCAGTACTTC. Its translation: CASLAGRSQYF.

The chain employs TRBV2 and TRBJ2-2; 11 bases fit TRBD2. The ends lost 6 bases at V and 4 bases at J; junction bases unmatched: 4. Germline lookup yields CDR1 SNHLY and CDR2 FYNNEI. CDR3 size: 15 residues. Here the CDR3 reads CASRSTSGSTGELFF. CDR3 DNA sequence: TGTGCCAGCAGGAGCACTAGCGGGAGCACCGGGGAGCTGTTTTTT.

This clone has just one count. The chain has TRBV5-6 and TRBJ1-5; maybe TRBD1 (5 bases). Germline CDR1 is SGHDT and CDR2 is YYEEEE. The V and J ends lost 2 bases and 0 bases respectively, with 9 bases between them. The CDR3 spans 15 residues. The CDR3 region is CASSFQGGSNQPQHF. CDR3 in DNA: TGTGCCAGCAGCTTTCAGGGTGGTAGCAATCAGCCCCAGCATTTT. The full variable domain, with the rest looked up from reference TRBV5-6 and TRBJ1-5, is DAGVTQSPTHLIKTRGQQVTLRCSPKSGHDTVSWYQQALGQGPQFIFQYYEEEERQRGNFPDRFSGHQFPNYSSELNVNALLLGDSALYLCASSFQGGSNQPQHFGDGTRLSIL.

In DNA, the CDR3 is TGTGCCAGCCTCCCTAGCGGTAGCACAGATACGCAGTATTTT. Its protein product is CASLPSGSTDTQYF. The chain uses TRBV7-2 and TRBJ2-3; 7 bases match TRBD2. Trimming at V came to 8 bases and at J to 0 bases, leaving 5 bases not matched to a gene. CDR3 size: 14 residues. From germline, CDR1 is SGHTA and CDR2 FQGNSA.

This clone turned up a few times. V gene TRBV5-4 combines with J gene TRBJ2-2; a weak D match, TRBD2 (6 bases). Trimming took off 0 bases at V and 3 bases at J, with 12 bases between the two ends. Germline-derived CDR1 and CDR2 are SGHNT and YYREEE (reference sequence). This CDR3 is 16 amino acids long. CDR3: CASSLASGRDTGELFF. As DNA, the CDR3 is TGTGCCAGCAGCTTGGCGTCCGGGAGAGACACCGGGGAGCTGTTTTTT.

The rearrangement joins TRBV9 to TRBJ2-5, with a tentative D call TRBD2 (5 bases). V lost 0 bases to trimming and J lost 5 bases, with 14 bases between them. The germline gives CDR1 SGDLS, CDR2 YYNGEE. The CDR3 contains 15 residues. CDR3 amino acids: CASSVGTSITETQYF. CDR3 bases: TGTGCCAGCAGCGTAGGTACTAGTATTACGGAGACCCAGTACTTC.

The sample holds one count of this clone. This chain uses TRBV7-2 with TRBJ2-1; D remains unclear. In germline, CDR1 is SGHTA, CDR2 FQGNSA. Trimming left V 8 bases short and J 1 base short, with 9 bases between. This CDR3 is built from 13 residues. The CDR3 nucleotides are TGTGCCAGCCGAGCCCCGTCCTACAATGAGCAGTTCTTC. Encoded protein: CASRAPSYNEQFF.

The chain employs TRBV29-1 and TRBJ2-7, with 11 bases lining up with TRBD2. The CDR3 has 14 amino acids. The J segment lost 5 bases and the V segment lost 2 bases, leaving 5 bases of the junction unmatched. Germline V gives CDR1 SQVTM, CDR2 ANQGSEA. The CDR3 protein is CSVEFSGRADEQYF. CDR3 sequence (DNA): TGCAGCGTTGAATTTAGCGGGAGGGCTGACGAGCAGTACTTC.

The rearrangement joins TRBV7-7 to TRBJ2-5; TRBD1 agrees at 9 bases. This CDR3 comprises 15 residues. The germline gives CDR1 SSHAT, CDR2 FNYEAQ (reference sequence). Trimming at V came to 5 bases and at J to 5 bases, leaving 9 bases not matched to a gene. The CDR3 here is CASSLQQGARETQYF. The DNA of the CDR3 is TGTGCCAGCAGCCTCCAACAGGGGGCTAGGGAGACCCAGTACTTC.

This sequence joins TRBV30 and TRBJ2-3; 10 bases align to TRBD2. V lost 3 bases to trimming and J lost 3 bases; unmatched junction nucleotides: 6. The CDR3 has 15 residues. Germline V CDR1 and CDR2: GTSNPN, SVGIG (reference sequence). The CDR3: CAWSHIAGGTDTQYF. CDR3 coding DNA: TGTGCCTGGAGCCATATAGCGGGGGGTACAGATACGCAGTATTTT.

In its sample, this clone was seen once. V gene TRBV18 combines with J gene TRBJ2-5; 9 positions match TRBD2. The J call could be wrong; TRBJ2-7 is a better fit for the DNA end. The CDR3 length is 15 residues. Germline CDR1 reads KGHSH; CDR2 reads LQKENI. This CDR3 is CASSLSAGGVYEQYF. DNA for the CDR3: TGTGCCAGCTCACTCAGCGCGGGAGGGGTCTACGAGCAGTACTTC.

This rearrangement joins TRBV6-6 to TRBJ2-7; D call uncertain. CDR3 length: 13 amino acids. From germline, CDR1 is MNHNY and CDR2 SVGAGI (reference sequence). The ends were cut back, 10 bases at V and 5 bases at J, with 18 bases in the middle. CDR3 loop: CAIQRSFTDEQYF. In DNA, the CDR3 is TGTGCCATCCAGCGCTCCTTCACGGACGAGCAGTACTTC.

CDR3 nucleotide sequence: TGTGCCAGCAGCTTACCCGGAGGGGGCAGCTCCTACGAGCAGTACTTC. Its protein is CASSLPGGGSSYEQYF. The chain links TRBV11-1 to TRBJ2-7, with a possible D match to TRBD1 (7 bases). CDR3 length: 16 amino acids. CDR1 is SGHAT and CDR2 is FQDESV in the germline V gene (reference sequence). V lost 2 bases to trimming and J lost 0 bases, with 14 bases between them. The full variable domain, with the rest looked up from reference TRBV11-1 and TRBJ2-7, is EAEVAQSPRYKITEKSQAVAFWCDPISGHATLYWYRQILGQGPELLVQFQDESVVDDSQLPKDRFSAERLKGVDSTLKIQPAELGDSAMYLCASSLPGGGSSYEQYFGPGTRLTVT.

The chain recombines TRBV7-8 with TRBJ2-2, with 7 bases that match TRBD1. After removal of 1 base from V and 1 base from J, the junction contained 0 bases not matched to a gene. Germline CDR1 reads SGHVS; CDR2 reads FQNEAQ. The CDR3 is 15 amino acids. CDR3 sequence reads: CASSLGQGNTGELFF. The CDR3 region has the DNA TGTGCCAGCAGCTTAGGACAGGGGAACACCGGGGAGCTGTTTTTT.